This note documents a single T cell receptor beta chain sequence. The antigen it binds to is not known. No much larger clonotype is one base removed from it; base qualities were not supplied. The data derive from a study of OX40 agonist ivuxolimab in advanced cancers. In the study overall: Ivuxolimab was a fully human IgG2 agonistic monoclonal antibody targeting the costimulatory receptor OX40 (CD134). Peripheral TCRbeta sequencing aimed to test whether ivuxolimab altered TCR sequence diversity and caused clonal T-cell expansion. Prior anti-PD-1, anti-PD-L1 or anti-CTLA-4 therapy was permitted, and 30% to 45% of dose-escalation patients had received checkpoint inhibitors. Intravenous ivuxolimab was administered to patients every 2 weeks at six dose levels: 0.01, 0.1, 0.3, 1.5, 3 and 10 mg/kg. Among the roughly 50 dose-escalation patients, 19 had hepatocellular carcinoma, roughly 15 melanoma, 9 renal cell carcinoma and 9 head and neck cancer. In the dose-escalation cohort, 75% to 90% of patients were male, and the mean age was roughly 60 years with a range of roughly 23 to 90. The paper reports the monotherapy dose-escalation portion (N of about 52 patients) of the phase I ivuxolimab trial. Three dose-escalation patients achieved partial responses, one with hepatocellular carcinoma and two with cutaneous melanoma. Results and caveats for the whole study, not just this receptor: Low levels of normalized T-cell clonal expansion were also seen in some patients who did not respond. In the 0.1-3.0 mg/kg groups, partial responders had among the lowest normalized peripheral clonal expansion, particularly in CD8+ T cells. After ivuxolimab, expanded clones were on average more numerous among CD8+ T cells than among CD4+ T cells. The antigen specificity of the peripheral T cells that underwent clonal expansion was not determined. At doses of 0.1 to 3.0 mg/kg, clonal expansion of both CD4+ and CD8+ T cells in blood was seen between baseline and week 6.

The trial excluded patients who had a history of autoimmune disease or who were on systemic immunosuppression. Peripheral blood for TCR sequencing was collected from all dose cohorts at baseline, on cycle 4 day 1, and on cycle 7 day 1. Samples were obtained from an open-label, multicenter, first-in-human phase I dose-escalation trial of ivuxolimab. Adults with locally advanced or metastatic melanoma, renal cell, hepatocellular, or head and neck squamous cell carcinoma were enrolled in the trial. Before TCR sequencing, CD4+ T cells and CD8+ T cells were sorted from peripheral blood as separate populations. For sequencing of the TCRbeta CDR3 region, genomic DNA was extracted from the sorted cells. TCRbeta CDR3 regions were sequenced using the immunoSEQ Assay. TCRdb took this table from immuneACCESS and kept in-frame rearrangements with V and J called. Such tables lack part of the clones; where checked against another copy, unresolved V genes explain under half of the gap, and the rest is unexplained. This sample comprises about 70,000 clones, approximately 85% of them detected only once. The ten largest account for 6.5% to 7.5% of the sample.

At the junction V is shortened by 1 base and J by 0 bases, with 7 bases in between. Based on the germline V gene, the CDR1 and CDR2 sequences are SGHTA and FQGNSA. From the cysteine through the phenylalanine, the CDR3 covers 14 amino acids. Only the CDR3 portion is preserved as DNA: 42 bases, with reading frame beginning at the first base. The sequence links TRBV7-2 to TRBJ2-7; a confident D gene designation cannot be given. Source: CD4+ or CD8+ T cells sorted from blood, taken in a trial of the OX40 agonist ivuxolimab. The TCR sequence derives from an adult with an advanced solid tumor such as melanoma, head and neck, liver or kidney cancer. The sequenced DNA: TGTGCCAGCAGCTTAGTACAGAGCTCCTACGAGCAGTACTTC. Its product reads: CASSLVQSSYEQYF.